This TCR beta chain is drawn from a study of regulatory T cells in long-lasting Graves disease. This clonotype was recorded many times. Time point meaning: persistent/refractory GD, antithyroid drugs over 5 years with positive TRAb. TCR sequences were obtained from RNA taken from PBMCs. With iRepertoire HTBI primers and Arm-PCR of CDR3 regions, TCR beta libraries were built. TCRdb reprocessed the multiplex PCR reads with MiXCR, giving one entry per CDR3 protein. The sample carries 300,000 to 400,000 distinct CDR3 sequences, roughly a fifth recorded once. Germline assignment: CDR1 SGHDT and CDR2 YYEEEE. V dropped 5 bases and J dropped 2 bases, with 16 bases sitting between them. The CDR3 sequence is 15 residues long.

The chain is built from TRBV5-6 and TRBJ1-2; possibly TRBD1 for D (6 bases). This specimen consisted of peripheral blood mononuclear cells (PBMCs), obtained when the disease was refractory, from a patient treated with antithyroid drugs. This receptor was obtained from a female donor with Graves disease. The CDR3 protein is CASRPPDRINYGYTF. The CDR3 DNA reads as TGTGCCAGCAGGCCTCCGGACAGAATCAACTATGGCTACACCTTC.